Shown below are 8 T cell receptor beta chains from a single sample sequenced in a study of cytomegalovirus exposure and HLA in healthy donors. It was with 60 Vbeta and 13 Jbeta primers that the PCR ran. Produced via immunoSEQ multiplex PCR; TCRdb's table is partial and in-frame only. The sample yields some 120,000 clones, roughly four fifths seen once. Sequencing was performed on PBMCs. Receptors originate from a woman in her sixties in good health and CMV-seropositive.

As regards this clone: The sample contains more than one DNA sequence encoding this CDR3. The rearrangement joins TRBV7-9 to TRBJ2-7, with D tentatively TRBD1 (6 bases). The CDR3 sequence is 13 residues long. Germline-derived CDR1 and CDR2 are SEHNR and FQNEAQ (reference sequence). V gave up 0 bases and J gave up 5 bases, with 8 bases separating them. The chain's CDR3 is CASSLAGGHEQYF. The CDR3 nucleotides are TGTGCCAGCAGCTTAGCTGGGGGCCACGAGCAGTACTTC.

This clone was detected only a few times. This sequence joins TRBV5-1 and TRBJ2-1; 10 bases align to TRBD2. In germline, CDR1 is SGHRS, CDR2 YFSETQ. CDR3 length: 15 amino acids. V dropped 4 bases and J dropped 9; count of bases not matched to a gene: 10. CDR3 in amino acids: CASSREAGGPGEQFF. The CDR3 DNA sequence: TGCGCCAGCAGCCGGGAAGCGGGGGGGCCTGGTGAGCAGTTCTTC.

CDR3 DNA sequence: TGTGCCAGCAGTTTATGGGGACAGGGCAGAGAAAAACTGTTTTTT. Translating gives CASSLWGQGREKLFF. The chain couples TRBV28 to TRBJ1-4; 9 nucleotides align to TRBD1. Germline values: CDR1 MDHEN, CDR2 SYDVKM. The V gene end was trimmed by 0 bases and the J gene end by 8 bases; junction bases not matched to a gene: 4. The CDR3 spans 15 residues.

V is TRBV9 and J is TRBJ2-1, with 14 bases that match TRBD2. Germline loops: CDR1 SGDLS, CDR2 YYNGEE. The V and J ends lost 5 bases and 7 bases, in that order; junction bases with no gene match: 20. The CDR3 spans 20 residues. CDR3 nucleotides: TGTGCCAGCAGTGGCACCCAGAGGACTAGCGGGAGGACCTATATAAATGAGCAGTTCTTC. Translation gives CASSGTQRTSGRTYINEQFF. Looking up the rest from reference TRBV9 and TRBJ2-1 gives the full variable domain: DSGVTQTPKHLITATGQRVTLRCSPRSGDLSVYWYQQSLDQGLQFLIQYYNGEERAKGNILERFSAQQFPDLHSELNLSSLELGDSALYFCASSGTQRTSGRTYINEQFFGPGTRLTVL.

The chain's CDR3 is CASSTDRGLNTEAFF. CDR3 nucleotides: TGTGCCAGCAGCACGGACAGGGGCTTGAACACTGAAGCTTTCTTT. V and J are TRBV7-9 and TRBJ1-1; 9 bases agree with TRBD1. The CDR3 is 15 residues long. V shed 5 bases and J 0 bases; nucleotides not matched to a gene: 4. Germline assignment: CDR1 SEHNR and CDR2 FQNEAQ (reference sequence).

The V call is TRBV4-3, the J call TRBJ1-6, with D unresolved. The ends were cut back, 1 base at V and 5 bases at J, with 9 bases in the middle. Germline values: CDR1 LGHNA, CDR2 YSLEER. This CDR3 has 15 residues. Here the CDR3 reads CASSQAGSNNSPLHF. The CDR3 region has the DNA TGCGCCAGCAGCCAAGCCGGGTCGAATAATTCACCCCTCCACTTT.

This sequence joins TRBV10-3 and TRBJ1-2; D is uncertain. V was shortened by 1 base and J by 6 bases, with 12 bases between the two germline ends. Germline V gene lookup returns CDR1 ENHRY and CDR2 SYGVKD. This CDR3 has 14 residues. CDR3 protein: CAISELTMRDGYTF. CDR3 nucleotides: TGTGCCATCAGTGAGTTAACAATGCGGGATGGCTACACCTTC.

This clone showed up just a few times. As DNA, the CDR3 is TGTGCCAGCAGCTTCCGGACTAGCGGGGCCGCCACCTACGAGCAGTACTTC. Its protein product is CASSFRTSGAATYEQYF. V gene TRBV7-9 combines with J gene TRBJ2-7; 12 positions agree with TRBD2. Germline trimming cut 3 bases from V and 2 bases from J; bases unmatched to any gene: 8. Germline V gives CDR1 SEHNR, CDR2 FQNEAQ (reference sequence). CDR3 length: 17 residues.